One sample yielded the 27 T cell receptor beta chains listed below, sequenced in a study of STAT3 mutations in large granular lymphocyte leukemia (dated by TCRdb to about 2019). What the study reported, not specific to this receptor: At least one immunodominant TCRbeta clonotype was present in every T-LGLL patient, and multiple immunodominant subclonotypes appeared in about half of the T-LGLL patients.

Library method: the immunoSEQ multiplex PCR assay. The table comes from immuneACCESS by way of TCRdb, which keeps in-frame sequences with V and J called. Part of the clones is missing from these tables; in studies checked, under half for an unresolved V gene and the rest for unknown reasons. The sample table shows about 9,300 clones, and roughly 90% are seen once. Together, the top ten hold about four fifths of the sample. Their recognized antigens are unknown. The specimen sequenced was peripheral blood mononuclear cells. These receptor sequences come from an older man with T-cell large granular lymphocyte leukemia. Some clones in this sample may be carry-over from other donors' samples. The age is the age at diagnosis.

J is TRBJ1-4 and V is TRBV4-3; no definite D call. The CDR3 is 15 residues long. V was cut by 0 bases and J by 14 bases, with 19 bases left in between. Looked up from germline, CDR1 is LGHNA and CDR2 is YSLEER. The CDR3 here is CASSQDSFPGKGLFF. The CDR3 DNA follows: TGCGCCAGCAGCCAAGACTCGTTTCCGGGGAAAGGGCTGTTTTTT.

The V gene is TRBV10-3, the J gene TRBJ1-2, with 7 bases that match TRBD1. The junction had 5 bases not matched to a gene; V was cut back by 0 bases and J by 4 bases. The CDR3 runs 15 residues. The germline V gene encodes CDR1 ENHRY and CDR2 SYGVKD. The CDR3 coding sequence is TGTGCCATCAGTGAGTCAGGGGGCGCGGGCTATGGCTACACCTTC. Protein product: CAISESGGAGYGYTF.

CDR3 sequence (DNA): TGTGCCAGCACCTCGGGCATAGCAGGGGCTAATGAAAAACTGTTTTTT. Its translation: CASTSGIAGANEKLFF. This rearrangement joins TRBV25-1 to TRBJ1-4, with a possible D match to TRBD1 (6 bases). Trimming stripped 7 bases from V and 3 bases from J, with 18 bases between. Germline loops: CDR1 MGHDK, CDR2 SYGVNS. This CDR3 has 16 amino acids.

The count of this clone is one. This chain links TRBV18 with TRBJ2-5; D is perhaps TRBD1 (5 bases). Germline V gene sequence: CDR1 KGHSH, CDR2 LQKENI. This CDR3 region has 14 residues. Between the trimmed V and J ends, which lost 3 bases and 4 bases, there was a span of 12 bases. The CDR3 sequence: CASSPQGPPETQYF. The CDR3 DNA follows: TGTGCCAGCTCACCTCAGGGTCCCCCAGAGACCCAGTACTTC. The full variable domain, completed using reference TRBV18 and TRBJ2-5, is NAGVMQNPRHLVRRRGQEARLRCSPMKGHSHVYWYRQLPEEGLKFMVYLQKENIIDESGMPKERFSAEFPKEGPSILRIQQVVRGDSAAYFCASSPQGPPETQYFGPGTRLLVL.

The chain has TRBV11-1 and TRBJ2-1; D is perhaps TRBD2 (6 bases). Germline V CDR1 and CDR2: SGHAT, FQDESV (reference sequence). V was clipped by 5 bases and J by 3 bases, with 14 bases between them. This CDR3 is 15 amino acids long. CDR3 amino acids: CASSRRRGSYNEQFF. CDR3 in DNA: TGTGCCAGCAGCCGTAGGCGGGGTAGCTACAATGAGCAGTTCTTC.

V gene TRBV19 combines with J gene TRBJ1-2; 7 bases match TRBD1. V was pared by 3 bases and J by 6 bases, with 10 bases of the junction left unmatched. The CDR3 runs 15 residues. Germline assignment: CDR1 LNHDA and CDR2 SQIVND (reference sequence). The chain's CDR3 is CASSMRQGLLNGYTF. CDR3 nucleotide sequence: TGTGCCAGTAGTATGAGACAGGGCCTTTTGAATGGCTACACCTTC.

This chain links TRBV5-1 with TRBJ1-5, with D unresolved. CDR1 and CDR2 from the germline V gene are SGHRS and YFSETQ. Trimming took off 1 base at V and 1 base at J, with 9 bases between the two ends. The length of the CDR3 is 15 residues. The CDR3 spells CASSLIAGSNQPQHF. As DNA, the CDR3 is TGCGCCAGCAGCTTGATTGCGGGAAGCAATCAGCCCCAGCATTTT.

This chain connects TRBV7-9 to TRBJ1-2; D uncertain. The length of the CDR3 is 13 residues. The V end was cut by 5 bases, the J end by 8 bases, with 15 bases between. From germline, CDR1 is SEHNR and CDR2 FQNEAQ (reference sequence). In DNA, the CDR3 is TGTGCCAGCAGCCAAGGGTATGGTGGGGGCTACACCTTC. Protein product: CASSQGYGGGYTF.

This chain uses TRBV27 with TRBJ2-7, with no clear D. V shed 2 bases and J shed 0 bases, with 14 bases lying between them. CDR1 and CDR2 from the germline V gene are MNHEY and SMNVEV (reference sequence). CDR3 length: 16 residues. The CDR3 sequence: CASSLNVLTSSYEQYF. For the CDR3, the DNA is TGTGCCAGCAGTTTAAATGTCCTCACTTCCTCCTACGAGCAGTACTTC.

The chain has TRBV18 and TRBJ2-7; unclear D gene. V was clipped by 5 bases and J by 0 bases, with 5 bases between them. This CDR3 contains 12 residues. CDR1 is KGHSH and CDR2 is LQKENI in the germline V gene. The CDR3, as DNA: TGTGCCAGCTCATCGAGCTCCTACGAGCAGTACTTC. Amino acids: CASSSSSYEQYF.

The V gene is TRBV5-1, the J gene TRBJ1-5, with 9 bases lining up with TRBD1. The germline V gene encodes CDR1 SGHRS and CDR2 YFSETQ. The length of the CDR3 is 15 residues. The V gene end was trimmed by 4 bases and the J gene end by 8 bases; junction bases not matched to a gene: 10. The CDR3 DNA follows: TGCGCCAGCAGCCCGGGACAGGGCCTTTTTGAGCCCCAGCATTTT. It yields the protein CASSPGQGLFEPQHF.

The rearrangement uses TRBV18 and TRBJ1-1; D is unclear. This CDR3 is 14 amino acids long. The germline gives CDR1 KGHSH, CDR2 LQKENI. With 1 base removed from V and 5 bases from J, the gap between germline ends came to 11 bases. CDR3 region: CASSPREGETEAFF. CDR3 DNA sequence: TGTGCCAGCTCACCACGGGAGGGTGAGACTGAAGCTTTCTTT.

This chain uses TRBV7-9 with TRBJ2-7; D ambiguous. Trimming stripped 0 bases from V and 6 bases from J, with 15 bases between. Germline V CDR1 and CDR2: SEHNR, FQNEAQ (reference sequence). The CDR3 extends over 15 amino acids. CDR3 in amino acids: CASSLAQQLGAEQYF. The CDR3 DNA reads TGTGCCAGCAGCTTAGCGCAACAGCTCGGCGCCGAGCAGTACTTC.

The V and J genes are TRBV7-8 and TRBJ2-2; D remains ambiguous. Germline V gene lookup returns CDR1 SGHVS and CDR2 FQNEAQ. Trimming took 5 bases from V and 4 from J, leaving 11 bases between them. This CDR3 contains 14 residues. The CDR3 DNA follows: TGTGCCAGCAGCGGTACGGCGCTCACCGGGGAGCTGTTTTTT. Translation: CASSGTALTGELFF.

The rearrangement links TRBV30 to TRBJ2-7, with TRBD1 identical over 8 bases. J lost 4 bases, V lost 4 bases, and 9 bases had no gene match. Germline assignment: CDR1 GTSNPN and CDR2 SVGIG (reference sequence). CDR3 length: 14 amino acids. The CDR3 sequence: CAWTAGQGPYEQYF. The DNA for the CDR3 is TGTGCCTGGACCGCCGGACAGGGTCCGTACGAGCAGTACTTC.

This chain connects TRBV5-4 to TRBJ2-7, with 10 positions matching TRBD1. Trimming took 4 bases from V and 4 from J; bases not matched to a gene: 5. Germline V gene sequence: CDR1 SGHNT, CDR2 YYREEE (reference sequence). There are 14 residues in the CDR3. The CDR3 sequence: CASSPRTGGYEQYF. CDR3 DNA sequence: TGTGCCAGCAGCCCCCGGACAGGGGGGTACGAGCAGTACTTC.

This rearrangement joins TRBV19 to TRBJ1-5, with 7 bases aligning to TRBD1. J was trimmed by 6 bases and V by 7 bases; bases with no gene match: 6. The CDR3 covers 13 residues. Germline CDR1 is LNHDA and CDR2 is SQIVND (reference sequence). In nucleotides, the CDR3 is TGTGCCAGTAACAGGGGCTTCAGTCAGCCCCAGCATTTT. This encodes CASNRGFSQPQHF.

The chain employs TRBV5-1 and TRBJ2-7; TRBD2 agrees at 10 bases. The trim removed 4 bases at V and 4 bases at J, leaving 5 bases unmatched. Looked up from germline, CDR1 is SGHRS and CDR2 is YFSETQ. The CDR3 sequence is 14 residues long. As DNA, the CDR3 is TGCGCCAGCAGCCCTAGCGGGGGTCCTTACGAGCAGTACTTC. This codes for CASSPSGGPYEQYF.

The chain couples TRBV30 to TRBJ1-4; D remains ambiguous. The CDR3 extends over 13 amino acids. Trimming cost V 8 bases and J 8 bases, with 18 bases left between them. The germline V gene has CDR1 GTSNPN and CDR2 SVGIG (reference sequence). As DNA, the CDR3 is TGTGCCCATCAGGTCTCGTCTAGGGAAAAACTGTTTTTT. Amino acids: CAHQVSSREKLFF.

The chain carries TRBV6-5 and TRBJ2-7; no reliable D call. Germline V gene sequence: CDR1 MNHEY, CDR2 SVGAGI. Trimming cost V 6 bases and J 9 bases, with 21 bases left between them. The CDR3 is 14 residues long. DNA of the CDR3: TGTGCCAGCAGCCCAAACCCAGGACCCTTGGGGCAGTACTTC. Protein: CASSPNPGPLGQYF.

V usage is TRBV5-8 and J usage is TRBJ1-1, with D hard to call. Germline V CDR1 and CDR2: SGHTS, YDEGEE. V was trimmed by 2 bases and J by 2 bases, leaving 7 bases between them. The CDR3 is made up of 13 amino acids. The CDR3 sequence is CASSFTENTEAFF. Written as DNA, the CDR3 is TGTGCCAGCAGCTTCACAGAAAACACTGAAGCTTTCTTT.

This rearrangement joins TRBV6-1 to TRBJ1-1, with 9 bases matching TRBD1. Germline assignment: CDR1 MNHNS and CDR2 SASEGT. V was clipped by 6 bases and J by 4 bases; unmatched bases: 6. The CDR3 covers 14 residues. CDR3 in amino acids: CASRVTGGLTEAFF. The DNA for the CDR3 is TGTGCCAGCAGAGTAACAGGGGGCCTCACTGAAGCTTTCTTT.

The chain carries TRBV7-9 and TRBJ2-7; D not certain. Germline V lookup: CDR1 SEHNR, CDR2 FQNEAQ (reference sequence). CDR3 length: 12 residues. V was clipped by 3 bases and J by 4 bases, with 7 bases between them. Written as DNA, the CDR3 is TGTGCCAGCAGCTTGGTGAGTTACGAGCAGTACTTC. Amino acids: CASSLVSYEQYF.

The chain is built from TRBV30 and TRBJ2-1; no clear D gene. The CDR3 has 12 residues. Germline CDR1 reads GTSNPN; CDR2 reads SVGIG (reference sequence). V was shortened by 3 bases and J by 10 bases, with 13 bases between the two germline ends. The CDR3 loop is CAWRRDTKEQFF. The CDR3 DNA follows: TGTGCCTGGAGAAGGGATACTAAGGAGCAGTTCTTC.

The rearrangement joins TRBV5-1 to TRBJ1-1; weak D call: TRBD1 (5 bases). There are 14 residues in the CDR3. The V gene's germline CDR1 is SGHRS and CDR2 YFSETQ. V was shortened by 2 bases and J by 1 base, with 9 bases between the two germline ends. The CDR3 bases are TGCGCCAGCAGCTTCGACAGCGGGAACACTGAAGCTTTCTTT. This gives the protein CASSFDSGNTEAFF. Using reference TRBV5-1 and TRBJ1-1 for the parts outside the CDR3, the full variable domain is KAGVTQTPRYLIKTRGQQVTLSCSPISGHRSVSWYQQTPGQGLQFLFEYFSETQRNKGNFPGRFSGRQFSNSRSEMNVSTLELGDSALYLCASSFDSGNTEAFFGQGTRLTVV.

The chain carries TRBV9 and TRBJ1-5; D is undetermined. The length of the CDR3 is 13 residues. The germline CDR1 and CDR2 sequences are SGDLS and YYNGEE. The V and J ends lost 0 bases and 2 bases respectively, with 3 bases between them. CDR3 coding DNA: TGTGCCAGCAGCGTAGCGGGCAATCAGCCCCAGCATTTT. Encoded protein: CASSVAGNQPQHF.

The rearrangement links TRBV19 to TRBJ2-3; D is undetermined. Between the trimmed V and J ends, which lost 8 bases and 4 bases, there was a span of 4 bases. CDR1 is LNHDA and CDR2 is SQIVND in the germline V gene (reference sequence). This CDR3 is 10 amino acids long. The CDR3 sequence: CASEADTQYF. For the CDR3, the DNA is TGTGCCAGTGAGGCAGATACGCAGTATTTT.